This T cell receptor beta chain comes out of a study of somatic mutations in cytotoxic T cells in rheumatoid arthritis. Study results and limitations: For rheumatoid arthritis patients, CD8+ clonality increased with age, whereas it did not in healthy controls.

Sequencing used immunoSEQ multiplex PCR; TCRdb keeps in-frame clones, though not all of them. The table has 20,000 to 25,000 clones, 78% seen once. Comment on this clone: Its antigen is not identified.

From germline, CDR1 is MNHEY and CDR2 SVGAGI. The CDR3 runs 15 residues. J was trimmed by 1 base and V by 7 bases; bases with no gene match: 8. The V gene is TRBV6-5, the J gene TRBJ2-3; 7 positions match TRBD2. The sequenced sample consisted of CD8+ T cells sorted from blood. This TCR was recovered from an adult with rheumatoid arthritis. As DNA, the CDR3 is TGTGCCAGCAACTCCGGGGGGTCGCGCACAGATACGCAGTATTTT. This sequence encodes CASNSGGSRTDTQYF.